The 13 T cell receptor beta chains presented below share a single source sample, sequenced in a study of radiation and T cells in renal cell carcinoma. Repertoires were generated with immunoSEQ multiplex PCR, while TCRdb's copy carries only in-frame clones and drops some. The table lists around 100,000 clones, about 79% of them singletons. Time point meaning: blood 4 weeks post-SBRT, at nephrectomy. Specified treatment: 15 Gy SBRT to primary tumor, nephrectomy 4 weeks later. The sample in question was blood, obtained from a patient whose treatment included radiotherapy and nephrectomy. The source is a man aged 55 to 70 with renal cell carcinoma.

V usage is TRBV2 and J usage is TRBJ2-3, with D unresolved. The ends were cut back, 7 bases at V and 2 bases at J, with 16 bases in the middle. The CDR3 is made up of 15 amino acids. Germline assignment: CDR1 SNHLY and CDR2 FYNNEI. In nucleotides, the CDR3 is TGTGCCAGCAAGGCAGTGCCTTCATACACAGATACGCAGTATTTT. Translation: CASKAVPSYTDTQYF.

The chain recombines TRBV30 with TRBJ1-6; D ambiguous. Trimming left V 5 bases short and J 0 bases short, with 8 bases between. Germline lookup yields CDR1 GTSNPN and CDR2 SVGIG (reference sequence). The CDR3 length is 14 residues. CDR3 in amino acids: CAWGRSSYNSPLHF. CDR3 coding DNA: TGTGCCTGGGGGAGGAGCTCCTATAATTCACCCCTCCACTTT.

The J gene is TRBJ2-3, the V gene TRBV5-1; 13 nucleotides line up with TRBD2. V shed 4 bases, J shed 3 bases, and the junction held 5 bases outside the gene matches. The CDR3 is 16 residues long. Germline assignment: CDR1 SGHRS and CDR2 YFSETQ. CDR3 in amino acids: CASSLGLAGVTDTQYF. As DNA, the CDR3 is TGCGCCAGCAGCCTCGGACTAGCGGGAGTAACAGATACGCAGTATTTT.

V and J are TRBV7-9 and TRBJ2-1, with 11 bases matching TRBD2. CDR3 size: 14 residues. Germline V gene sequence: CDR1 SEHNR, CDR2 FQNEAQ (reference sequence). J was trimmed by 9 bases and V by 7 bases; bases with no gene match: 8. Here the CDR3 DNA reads TGTGCCAGCATCTCGGGACTAGCGGCGGGTGAGCAGTTCTTC. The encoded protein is CASISGLAAGEQFF.

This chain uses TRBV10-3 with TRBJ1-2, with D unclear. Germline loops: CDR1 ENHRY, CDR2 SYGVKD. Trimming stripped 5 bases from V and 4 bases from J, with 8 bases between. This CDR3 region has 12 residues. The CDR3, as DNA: TGTGCCATCAGTAAGGAGCTCTATGGCTACACCTTC. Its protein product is CAISKELYGYTF.

CDR3 bases: TGTGCCAGCAGCTTGGGACTAGCGGCTGCGAACACCGGGGAGCTGTTTTTT. This gives the protein CASSLGLAAANTGELFF. The V gene is TRBV7-9, the J gene TRBJ2-2; 11 bases align to TRBD2. The CDR3 has 17 residues. Losses at the gene ends were 3 bases for V and 0 bases for J; bases not matched to a gene: 3. CDR1 and CDR2 (germline): SEHNR, FQNEAQ (reference sequence).

This CDR3 reads CSVGGQEWGGYTF. In DNA form, the CDR3 reads TGCAGCGTTGGAGGACAGGAGTGGGGTGGCTACACCTTC. This chain joins TRBV29-1 and TRBJ1-2, with TRBD1 identical over 7 bases. Trimming at V came to 4 bases and at J to 7 bases, leaving 9 bases not matched to a gene. The CDR3 runs to 13 residues. Germline assignment: CDR1 SQVTM and CDR2 ANQGSEA.

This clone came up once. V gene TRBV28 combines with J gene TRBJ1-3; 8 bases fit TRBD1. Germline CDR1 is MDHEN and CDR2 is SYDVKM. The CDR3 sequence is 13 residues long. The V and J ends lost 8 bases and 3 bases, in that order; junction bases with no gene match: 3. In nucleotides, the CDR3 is TGTGCCAGCCGGACAGGGAGTGGAAACACCATATATTTT. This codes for CASRTGSGNTIYF.

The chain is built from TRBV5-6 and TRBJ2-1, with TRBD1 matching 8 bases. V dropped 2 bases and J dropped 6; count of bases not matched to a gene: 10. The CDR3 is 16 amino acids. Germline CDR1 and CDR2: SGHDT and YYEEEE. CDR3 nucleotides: TGTGCCAGCAGCTTTTACACCGGGACAGGCTCCAATGAGCAGTTCTTC. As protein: CASSFYTGTGSNEQFF.

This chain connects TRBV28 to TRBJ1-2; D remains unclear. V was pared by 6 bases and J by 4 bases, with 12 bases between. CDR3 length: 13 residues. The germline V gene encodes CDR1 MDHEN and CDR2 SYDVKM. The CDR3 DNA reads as TGTGCCAGCAGCCGACTCGGAGCCTATGGCTACACCTTC. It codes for CASSRLGAYGYTF.

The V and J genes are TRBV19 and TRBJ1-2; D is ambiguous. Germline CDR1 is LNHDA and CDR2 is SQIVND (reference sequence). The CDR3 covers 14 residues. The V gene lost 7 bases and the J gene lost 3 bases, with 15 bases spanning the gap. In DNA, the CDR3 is TGTGCCAGTATCGGACGGGGTTTGGACTATGGCTACACCTTC. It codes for CASIGRGLDYGYTF.

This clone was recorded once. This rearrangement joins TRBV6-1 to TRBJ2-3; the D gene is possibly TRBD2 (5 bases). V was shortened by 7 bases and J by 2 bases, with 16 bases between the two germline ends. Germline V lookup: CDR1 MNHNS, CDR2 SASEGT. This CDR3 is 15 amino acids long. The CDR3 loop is CASILGRAATDTQYF. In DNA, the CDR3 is TGTGCCAGCATCCTAGGGCGGGCCGCCACAGATACGCAGTATTTT.

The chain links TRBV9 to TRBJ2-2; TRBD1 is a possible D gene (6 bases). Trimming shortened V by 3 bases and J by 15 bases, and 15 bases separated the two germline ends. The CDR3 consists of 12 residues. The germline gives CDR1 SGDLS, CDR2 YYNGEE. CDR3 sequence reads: CASSETGREVFF. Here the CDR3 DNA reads TGTGCCAGCAGCGAAACAGGGAGAGAGGTGTTTTTT.